This paragraph reports one T cell receptor beta chain. The CDR3 consists of 15 residues. Germline assignment: CDR1 MGHRA and CDR2 YSYEKL. V gave up 3 bases and J gave up 8 bases; unmatched junction bases: 3. PCR was performed a second time for roughly 7 to 12 cycles using a sample-barcoded 5' primer and a J-beta primer mix. In TCRdb, the 5' RACE reads were re-called with MiXCR into one record per CDR3 protein. The sample yields over 950,000 distinct CDR3 sequences, just over 50% seen once. This sample was taken from a study of blood T cells in healthy people across ages. Material for sequencing was blood. The chain carries TRBV4-1 and TRBJ2-1; TRBD2 aligns across 14 bases. The TCR originated in a woman aged 55-70 years in good health. The CDR3: CASSQTSGRAYEQFF. Written as DNA, the CDR3 is TGCGCCAGCAGCCAGACTAGCGGGAGGGCCTATGAGCAGTTCTTC.